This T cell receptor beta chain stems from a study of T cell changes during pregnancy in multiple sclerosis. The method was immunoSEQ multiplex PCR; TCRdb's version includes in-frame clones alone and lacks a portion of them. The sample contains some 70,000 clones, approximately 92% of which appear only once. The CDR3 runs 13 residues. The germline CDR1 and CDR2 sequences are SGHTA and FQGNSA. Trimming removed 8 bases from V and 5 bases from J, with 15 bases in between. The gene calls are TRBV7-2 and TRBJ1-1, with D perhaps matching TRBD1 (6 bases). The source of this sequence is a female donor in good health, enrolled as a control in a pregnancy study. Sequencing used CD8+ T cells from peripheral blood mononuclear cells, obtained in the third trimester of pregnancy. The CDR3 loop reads CASGGGGGTEAFF. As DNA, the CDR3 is TGTGCCAGCGGGGGAGGGGGTGGAACTGAAGCTTTCTTT.